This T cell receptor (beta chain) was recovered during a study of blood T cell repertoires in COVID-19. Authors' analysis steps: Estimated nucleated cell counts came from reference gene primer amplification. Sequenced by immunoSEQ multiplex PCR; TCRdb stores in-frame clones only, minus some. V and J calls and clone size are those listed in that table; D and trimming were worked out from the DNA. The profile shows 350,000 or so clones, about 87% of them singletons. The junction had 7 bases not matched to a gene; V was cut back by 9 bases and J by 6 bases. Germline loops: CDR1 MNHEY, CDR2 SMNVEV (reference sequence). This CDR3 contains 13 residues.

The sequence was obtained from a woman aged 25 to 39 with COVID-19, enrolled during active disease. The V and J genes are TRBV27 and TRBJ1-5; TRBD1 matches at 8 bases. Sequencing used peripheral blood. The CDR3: CARSQGARQPQHF. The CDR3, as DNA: TGTGCCAGATCGCAGGGGGCGCGTCAGCCCCAGCATTTT.